This T cell receptor (beta chain) came from a study of human T cells and chemical hapten exposure. Study summary: There were per-sample TCR yield variations, arising mainly from small pooled library volume differences.

This sample's time point: patch test 3, about 24 weeks after DPC sensitization. As to treatment: therapeutic diphenylcyclopropenone sensitization with weekly scalp DPC. Blood draws came before every patch-test application. Each cDNA molecule in the library carried unique molecular identifiers. TCRdb called the RACE reads again in MiXCR, with one record for every CDR3 protein. The top ten hold around 2.5% of the sample, which has 180,000 or so distinct CDR3 sequences, around a quarter seen once. This clonotype was detected a few times. What it recognizes is unknown. The CDR3 is 20 residues long. Study-level results: Expanded TCRs formed significantly more large CDR3 similarity clusters than controls.

The clonotype was recovered from a woman between 40 and 55 years old with alopecia areata. Some clones in this sample may be carry-over from other donors' samples. Sequencing used whole blood, obtained in connection with sensitization to the hapten diphenylcyclopropenone (DPC). The rearrangement links TRBV21-1 to TRBJ1-5; the table gives TRBD1 as D, unverified against the DNA. TRBV21-1 has pseudogene status. The CDR3 nucleotides are TGTGCCAGCAGCAAAGTGCCCCCCCGCAGGGGGCCCGGGAGCAATCAGCCCCAGCATTTT. It encodes CASSKVPPRRGPGSNQPQHF.